This T cell receptor (beta chain) was profiled in a study of shared clonotypes between healthy human individuals. At the level of the study: The study used three CD4 naive, three CD4 memory, two CD8 naive and one CD8 memory plate per donor. General study findings and limits: The naive CD4 repertoires of a handful of donors were compared, and roughly 5% of clonotypes were shared. An anticipated effect of sequencing depth on clonotype sharing among donors was recognized. Naive subsets generally exceeded memory subsets in estimated richness.

This clone was seen ten or more times. Its antigen is currently unknown. The identical CDR3 is also encoded by other nucleotide sequences in the sample. Sequencing used immunoSEQ multiplex PCR; TCRdb keeps in-frame clones, though not all of them. The data contain about 820,000 clones, about 91% of them seen just once; the ten biggest clones take up approximately 25%. The V gene's germline CDR1 is MRHNA and CDR2 SNTAGT. The CDR3 is 15 residues long. Trimming at V came to 0 bases and at J to 3 bases, leaving 0 bases not matched to a gene. Selected positively for CCR7 and CD45RO-negative, naive CD8 cells excluded terminally differentiated effector memory CD45RA+ cells.

The sample consisted of naive CD8+ T cells sorted from blood. V usage is TRBV6-4 and J usage is TRBJ2-1; 9 bases agree with TRBD2. The TCR sequence derives from a man aged 25 to 40 in good health. CDR3 region: CASSDSSGSYNEQFF. CDR3 nucleotide sequence: TGTGCCAGCAGTGACTCTAGCGGGAGCTACAATGAGCAGTTCTTC.